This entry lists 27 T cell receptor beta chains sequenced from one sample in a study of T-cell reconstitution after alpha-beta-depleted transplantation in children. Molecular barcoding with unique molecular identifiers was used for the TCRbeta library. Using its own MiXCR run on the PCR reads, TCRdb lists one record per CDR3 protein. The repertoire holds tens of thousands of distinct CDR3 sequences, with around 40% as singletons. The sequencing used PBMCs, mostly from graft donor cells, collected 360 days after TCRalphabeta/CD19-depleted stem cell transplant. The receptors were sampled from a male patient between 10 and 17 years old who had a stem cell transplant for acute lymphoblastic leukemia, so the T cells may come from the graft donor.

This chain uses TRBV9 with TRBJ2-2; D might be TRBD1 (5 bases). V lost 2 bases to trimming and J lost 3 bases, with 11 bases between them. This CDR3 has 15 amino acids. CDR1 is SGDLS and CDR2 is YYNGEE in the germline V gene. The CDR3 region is CASSVTGADTGELFF. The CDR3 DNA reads TGTGCCAGCAGCGTCACAGGCGCGGACACCGGGGAGCTGTTTTTT. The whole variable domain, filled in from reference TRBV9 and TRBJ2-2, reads DSGVTQTPKHLITATGQRVTLRCSPRSGDLSVYWYQQSLDQGLQFLIQYYNGEERAKGNILERFSAQQFPDLHSELNLSSLELGDSALYFCASSVTGADTGELFFGEGSRLTVL.

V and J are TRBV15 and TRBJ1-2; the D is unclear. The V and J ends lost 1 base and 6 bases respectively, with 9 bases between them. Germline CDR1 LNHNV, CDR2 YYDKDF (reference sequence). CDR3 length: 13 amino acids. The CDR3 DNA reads TGTGCCACCAGCAGAGCCAGGAGAAATGGCTACACCTTC. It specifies CATSRARRNGYTF.

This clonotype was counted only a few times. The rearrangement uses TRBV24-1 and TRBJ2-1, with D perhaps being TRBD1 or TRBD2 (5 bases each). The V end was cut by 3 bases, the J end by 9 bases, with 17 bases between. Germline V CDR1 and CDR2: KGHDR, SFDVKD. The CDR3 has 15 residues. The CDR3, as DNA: TGTGCCACCAGTGATAAGGGGACCATCAAGGGTGAGCAGTTCTTC. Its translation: CATSDKGTIKGEQFF.

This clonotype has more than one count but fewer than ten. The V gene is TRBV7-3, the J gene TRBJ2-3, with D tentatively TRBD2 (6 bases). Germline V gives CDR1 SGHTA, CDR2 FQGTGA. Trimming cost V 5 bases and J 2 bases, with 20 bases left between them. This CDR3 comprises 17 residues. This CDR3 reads CASSPGAEAGYTDTQYF. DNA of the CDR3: TGTGCCAGCAGCCCCGGAGCCGAAGCGGGTTACACAGATACGCAGTATTTT. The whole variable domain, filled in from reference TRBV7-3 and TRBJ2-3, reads GAGVSQTPSNKVTEKGKYVELRCDPISGHTALYWYRQSLGQGPEFLIYFQGTGAADDSGLPNDRFFAVRPEGSVSTLKIQRTERGDSAVYLCASSPGAEAGYTDTQYFGPGTRLTVL.

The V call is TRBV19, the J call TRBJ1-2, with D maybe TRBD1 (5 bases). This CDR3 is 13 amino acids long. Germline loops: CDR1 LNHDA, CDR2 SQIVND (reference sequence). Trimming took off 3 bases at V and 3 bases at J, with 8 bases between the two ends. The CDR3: CASSMGRDYGYTF. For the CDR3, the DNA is TGTGCCAGTAGTATGGGCAGGGACTATGGCTACACCTTC.

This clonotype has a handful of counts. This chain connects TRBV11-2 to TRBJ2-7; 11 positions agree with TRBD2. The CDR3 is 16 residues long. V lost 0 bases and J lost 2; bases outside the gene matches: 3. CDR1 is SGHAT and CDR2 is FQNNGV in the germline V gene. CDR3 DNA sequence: TGTGCCAGCAGCTTAGACCTAGCGGGAGGAACCTACGAGCAGTACTTC. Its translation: CASSLDLAGGTYEQYF. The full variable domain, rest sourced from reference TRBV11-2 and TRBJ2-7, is EAGVAQSPRYKIIEKRQSVAFWCNPISGHATLYWYQQILGQGPKLLIQFQNNGVVDDSQLPKDRFSAERLKGVDSTLKIQPAKLEDSAVYLCASSLDLAGGTYEQYFGPGTRLTVT.

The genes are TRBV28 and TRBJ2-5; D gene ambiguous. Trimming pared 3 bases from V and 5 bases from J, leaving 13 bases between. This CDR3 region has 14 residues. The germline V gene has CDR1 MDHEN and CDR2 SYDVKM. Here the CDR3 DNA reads TGTGCCAGCAGTTTTGTGGGCGGTTGGGAGACCCAGTACTTC. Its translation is CASSFVGGWETQYF.

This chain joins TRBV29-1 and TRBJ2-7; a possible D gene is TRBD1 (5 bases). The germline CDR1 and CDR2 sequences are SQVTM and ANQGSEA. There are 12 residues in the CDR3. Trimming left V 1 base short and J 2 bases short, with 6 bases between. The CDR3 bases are TGCAGCGTTGAAGTGGGGCCCTACGAGCAGTACTTC. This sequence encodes CSVEVGPYEQYF.

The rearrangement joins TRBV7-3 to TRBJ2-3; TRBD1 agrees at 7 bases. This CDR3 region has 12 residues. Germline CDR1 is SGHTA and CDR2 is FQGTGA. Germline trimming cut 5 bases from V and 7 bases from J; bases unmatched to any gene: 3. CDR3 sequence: CASSPGGNTQYF. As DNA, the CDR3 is TGTGCCAGCAGCCCAGGGGGTAATACGCAGTATTTT.

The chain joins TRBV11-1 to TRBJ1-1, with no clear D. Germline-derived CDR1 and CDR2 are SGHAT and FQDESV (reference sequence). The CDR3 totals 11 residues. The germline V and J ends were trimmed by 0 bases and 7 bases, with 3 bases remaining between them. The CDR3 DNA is TGTGCCAGCAGCTTAGCTGGTGAAGCTTTCTTT. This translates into CASSLAGEAFF.

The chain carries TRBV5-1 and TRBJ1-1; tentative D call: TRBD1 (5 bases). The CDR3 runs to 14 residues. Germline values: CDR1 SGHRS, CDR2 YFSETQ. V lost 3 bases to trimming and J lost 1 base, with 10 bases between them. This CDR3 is CASSWGRENTEAFF. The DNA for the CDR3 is TGCGCCAGCAGCTGGGGGAGGGAGAACACTGAAGCTTTCTTT.

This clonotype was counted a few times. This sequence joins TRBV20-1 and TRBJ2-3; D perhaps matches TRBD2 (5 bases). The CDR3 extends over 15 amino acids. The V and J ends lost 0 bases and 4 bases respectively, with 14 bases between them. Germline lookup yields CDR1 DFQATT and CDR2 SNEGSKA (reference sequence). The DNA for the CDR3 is TGCAGTGCTAGAGATGGCGGGTTATATGCAGATACGCAGTATTTT. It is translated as CSARDGGLYADTQYF.

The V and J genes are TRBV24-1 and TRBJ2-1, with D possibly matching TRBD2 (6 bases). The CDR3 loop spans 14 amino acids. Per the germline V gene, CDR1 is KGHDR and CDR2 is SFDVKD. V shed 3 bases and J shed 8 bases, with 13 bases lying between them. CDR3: CATSDDGTLDEQFF. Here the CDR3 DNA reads TGTGCCACCAGTGATGATGGGACTTTGGATGAGCAGTTCTTC.

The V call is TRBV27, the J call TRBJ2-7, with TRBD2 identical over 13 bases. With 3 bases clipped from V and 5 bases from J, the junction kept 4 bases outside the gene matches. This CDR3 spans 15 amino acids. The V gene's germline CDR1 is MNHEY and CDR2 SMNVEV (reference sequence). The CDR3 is CASSLTSGRTHEQYF. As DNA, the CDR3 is TGTGCCAGCAGTTTGACTAGCGGGAGGACCCACGAGCAGTACTTC.

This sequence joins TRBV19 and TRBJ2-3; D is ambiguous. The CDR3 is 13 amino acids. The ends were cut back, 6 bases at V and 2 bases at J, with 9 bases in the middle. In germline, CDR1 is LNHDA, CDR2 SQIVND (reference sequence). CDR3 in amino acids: CASSDSYTDTQYF. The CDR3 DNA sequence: TGTGCCAGTAGCGACTCTTACACAGATACGCAGTATTTT. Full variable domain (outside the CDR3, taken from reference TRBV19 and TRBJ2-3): DGGITQSPKYLFRKEGQNVTLSCEQNLNHDAMYWYRQDPGQGLRLIYYSQIVNDFQKGDIAEGYSVSREKKESFPLTVTSAQKNPTAFYLCASSDSYTDTQYFGPGTRLTVL.

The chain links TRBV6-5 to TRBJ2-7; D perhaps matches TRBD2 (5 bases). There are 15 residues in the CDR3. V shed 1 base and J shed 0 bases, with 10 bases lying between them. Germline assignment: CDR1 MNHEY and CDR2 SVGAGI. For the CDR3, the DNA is TGTGCCAGCAGTTACTGGCACGGGATCTCCTACGAGCAGTACTTC. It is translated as CASSYWHGISYEQYF.

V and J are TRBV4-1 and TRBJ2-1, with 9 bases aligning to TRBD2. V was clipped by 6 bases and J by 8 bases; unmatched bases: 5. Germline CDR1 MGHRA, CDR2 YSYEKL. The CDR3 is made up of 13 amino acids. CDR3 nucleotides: TGCGCCAGCAGGCCTAGCGGGGAAGATGAGCAGTTCTTC. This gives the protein CASRPSGEDEQFF.

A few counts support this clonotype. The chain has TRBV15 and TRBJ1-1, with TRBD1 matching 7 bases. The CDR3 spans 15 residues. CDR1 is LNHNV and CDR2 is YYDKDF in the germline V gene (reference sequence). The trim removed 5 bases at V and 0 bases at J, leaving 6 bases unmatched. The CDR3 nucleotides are TGTGCCACCAGCCCCCAGACAGGGATGAACACTGAAGCTTTCTTT. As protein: CATSPQTGMNTEAFF.

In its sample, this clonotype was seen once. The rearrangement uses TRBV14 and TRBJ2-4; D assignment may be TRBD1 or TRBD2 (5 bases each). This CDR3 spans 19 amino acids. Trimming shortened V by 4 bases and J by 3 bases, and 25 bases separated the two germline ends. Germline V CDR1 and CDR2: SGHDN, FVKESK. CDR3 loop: CASSLTRAARAGGKNIQYF. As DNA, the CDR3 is TGTGCCAGCAGCCTCACCAGGGCCGCGCGGGCGGGCGGCAAAAACATTCAGTACTTC.

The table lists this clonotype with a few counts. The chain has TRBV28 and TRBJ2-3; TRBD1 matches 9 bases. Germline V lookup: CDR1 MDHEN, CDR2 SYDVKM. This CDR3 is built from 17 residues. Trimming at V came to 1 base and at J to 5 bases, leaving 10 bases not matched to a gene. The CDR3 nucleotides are TGTGCCAGCAGTTTATTCCCTCGACAGGGGGAAGAAGATACGCAGTATTTT. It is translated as CASSLFPRQGEEDTQYF.

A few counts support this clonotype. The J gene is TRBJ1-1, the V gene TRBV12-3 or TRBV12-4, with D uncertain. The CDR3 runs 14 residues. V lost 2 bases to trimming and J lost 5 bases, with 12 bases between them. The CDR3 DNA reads TGTGCCAGCAGTTTAATTGCGGGGAAGACTGAAGCTTTCTTT. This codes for CASSLIAGKTEAFF.

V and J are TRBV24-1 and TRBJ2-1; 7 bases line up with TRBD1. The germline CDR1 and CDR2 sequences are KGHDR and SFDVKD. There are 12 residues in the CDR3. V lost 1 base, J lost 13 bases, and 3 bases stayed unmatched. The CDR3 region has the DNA TGTGCCACCAGTGATTTTGGGGACAGACAGTTCTTC. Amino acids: CATSDFGDRQFF.

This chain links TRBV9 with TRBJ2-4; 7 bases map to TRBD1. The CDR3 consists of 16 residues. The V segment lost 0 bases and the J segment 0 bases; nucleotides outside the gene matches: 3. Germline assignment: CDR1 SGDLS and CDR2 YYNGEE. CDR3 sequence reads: CASSVGGTVAKNIQYF. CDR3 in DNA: TGTGCCAGCAGCGTAGGTGGGACAGTAGCCAAAAACATTCAGTACTTC.

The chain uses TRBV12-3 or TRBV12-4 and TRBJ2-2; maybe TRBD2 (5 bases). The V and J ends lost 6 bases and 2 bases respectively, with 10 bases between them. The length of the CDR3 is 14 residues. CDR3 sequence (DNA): TGTGCCAGCAGGGAGGAGAGTAACACCGGGGAGCTGTTTTTT. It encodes CASREESNTGELFF.

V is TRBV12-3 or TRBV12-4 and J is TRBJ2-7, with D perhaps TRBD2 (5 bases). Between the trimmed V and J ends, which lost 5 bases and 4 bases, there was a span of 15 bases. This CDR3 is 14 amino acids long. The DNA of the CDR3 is TGTGCCAGCAGTCCCGCGGGTGGGAATTACGAGCAGTACTTC. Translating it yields CASSPAGGNYEQYF.

The DNA for the CDR3 is TGTGCCAGCAGCGCCGCCCCGGGACTAGTTGTGTCGGACACCGGGGAGCTGTTTTTT. Translation gives CASSAAPGLVVSDTGELFF. V gene TRBV9 combines with J gene TRBJ2-2, with TRBD2 matching over 8 bases. The CDR3 has 19 amino acids. Unmatched junction bases numbered 16, after V lost 3 bases and J lost 3 bases. Germline values: CDR1 SGDLS, CDR2 YYNGEE. The whole variable domain, filled in from reference TRBV9 and TRBJ2-2, reads DSGVTQTPKHLITATGQRVTLRCSPRSGDLSVYWYQQSLDQGLQFLIQYYNGEERAKGNILERFSAQQFPDLHSELNLSSLELGDSALYFCASSAAPGLVVSDTGELFFGEGSRLTVL.

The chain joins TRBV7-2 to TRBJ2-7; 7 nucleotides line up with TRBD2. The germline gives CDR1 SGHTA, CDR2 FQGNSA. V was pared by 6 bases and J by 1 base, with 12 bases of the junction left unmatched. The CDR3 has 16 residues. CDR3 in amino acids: CASSPYGGGSSYEQYF. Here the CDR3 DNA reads TGTGCCAGCAGTCCCTATGGCGGGGGTTCGTCCTACGAGCAGTACTTC.